This entry concerns a single T cell receptor (beta chain). The antigen remains unidentified. This sample was taken from a study of OX40 agonist ivuxolimab in advanced cancers. About the study: Every 2 weeks, patients got intravenous ivuxolimab at one of six dose levels (0.01-10 mg/kg). Study observations and caveats: The study found that CD8+ T cells averaged more expanded clones than CD4+. Not determined was the antigen specificity of the expanded peripheral T cells.

Systemic immunosuppression or autoimmune disease history was grounds to exclude patients. The V gene lost 4 bases and the J gene lost 3 bases, with 19 bases spanning the gap. This CDR3 is 16 amino acids long. Germline V gene lookup returns CDR1 SGHVS and CDR2 FQNEAQ. The repertoire was sequenced with immunoSEQ multiplex PCR; TCRdb's copy has only in-frame clones and lacks some. The sample records about 77,000 clones, around 94% being singletons. This receptor was obtained from an adult with an advanced solid tumor such as melanoma, head and neck, liver or kidney cancer. V gene TRBV7-8 combines with J gene TRBJ2-7, with D possibly being TRBD1 or TRBD2 (5 bases each). This specimen was CD4+ or CD8+ T cells sorted from blood, taken in a trial of the OX40 agonist ivuxolimab. The DNA for the CDR3 is TGTGCCAGCAGCTCTCTAGCCCCAGGGAGCCTCTACGAGCAGTACTTC. Translation: CASSSLAPGSLYEQYF.